These 20 T cell receptor beta chains were all obtained from the same sample, sequenced in a study of T cell changes during pregnancy in multiple sclerosis. Generated by immunoSEQ multiplex PCR, the TCRdb table keeps only in-frame clones and is missing some. In the table there are roughly 72,000 clones, 80% to 90% of which are singletons. Material: peripheral blood, obtained in the first trimester of pregnancy. The receptors were gathered from a female donor in good health, enrolled as a control in a pregnancy study.

J is TRBJ1-1 and V is TRBV4-3; 7 nucleotides line up with TRBD1. Looked up from germline, CDR1 is LGHNA and CDR2 is YSLEER. The CDR3 is made up of 14 amino acids. V shed 2 bases and J 3 bases; nucleotides not matched to a gene: 3. CDR3 bases: TGCGCCAGCAGCCAATTAGACAGGGACACTGAAGCTTTCTTT. It translates to CASSQLDRDTEAFF.

The V and J genes are TRBV9 and TRBJ2-1, with 10 bases lining up with TRBD2. The germline gives CDR1 SGDLS, CDR2 YYNGEE. The CDR3 totals 17 residues. V dropped 7 bases and J dropped 0; count of bases not matched to a gene: 10. The CDR3 reads CASGTSGTFSSYNEQFF. DNA of the CDR3: TGTGCCAGCGGTACTAGCGGGACGTTCAGCTCCTACAATGAGCAGTTCTTC.

The chain joins TRBV14 to TRBJ2-3; D is ambiguous. This CDR3 has 16 amino acids. The germline V gene has CDR1 SGHDN and CDR2 FVKESK. The V and J ends lost 1 base and 0 bases respectively, with 11 bases between them. The CDR3 region has the DNA TGTGCCAGCAGCCAAGTTCGCGGCGAAAGCACAGATACGCAGTATTTT. This encodes CASSQVRGESTDTQYF.

The rearrangement links TRBV27 to TRBJ1-1, with 8 bases identical to TRBD1. V trimming: 5 bases; J trimming: 11 bases; junction bases outside the gene matches: 7. The CDR3 is 12 amino acids. Germline V gene sequence: CDR1 MNHEY, CDR2 SMNVEV (reference sequence). CDR3 nucleotide sequence: TGTGCCAGCAGTATTACAGGGGGAAACGCTTTCTTT. Its translation is CASSITGGNAFF.

J is TRBJ2-3 and V is TRBV6-1; weak D call: TRBD1 (6 bases). The CDR3 runs 15 residues. The V and J ends lost 0 bases and 4 bases respectively, with 11 bases between them. The germline V gene encodes CDR1 MNHNS and CDR2 SASEGT. In DNA, the CDR3 is TGTGCCAGCAGTGAAGCGAGCAGGGGCGCAGATACGCAGTATTTT. Translated, it gives CASSEASRGADTQYF.

In this sample, this clone turned up once. This chain uses TRBV5-1 with TRBJ1-6, with D tentatively TRBD1 (6 bases). This CDR3 has 16 amino acids. V lost 4 bases to trimming and J lost 8 bases, with 19 bases between them. CDR1 and CDR2 (germline): SGHRS, YFSETQ. This CDR3 reads CASSALDSANYSPLHF. CDR3 in DNA: TGCGCCAGCAGCGCCCTGGACAGTGCGAATTATTCACCCCTCCACTTT.

The chain is built from TRBV5-6 and TRBJ1-1; a weak D match, TRBD1 (6 bases). Germline loops: CDR1 SGHDT, CDR2 YYEEEE. The CDR3 contains 15 residues. Between the trimmed V and J ends, which lost 2 bases and 0 bases, there was a span of 11 bases. CDR3 sequence reads: CASSLGGAVNTEAFF. The CDR3 bases are TGTGCCAGCAGCTTAGGGGGGGCTGTGAACACTGAAGCTTTCTTT. Combining the CDR3 with reference TRBV5-6 and TRBJ1-1 gives the whole variable domain DAGVTQSPTHLIKTRGQQVTLRCSPKSGHDTVSWYQQALGQGPQFIFQYYEEEERQRGNFPDRFSGHQFPNYSSELNVNALLLGDSALYLCASSLGGAVNTEAFFGQGTRLTVV.

This clone was seen only once. The chain joins TRBV7-2 to TRBJ2-7; 7 bases fit TRBD1. Per germline, CDR1 SGHTA and CDR2 FQGNSA. Unmatched junction bases numbered 5, after V lost 3 bases and J lost 3 bases. CDR3 length: 14 amino acids. Here the CDR3 reads CASSLRRGNYEQYF. CDR3 DNA: TGTGCCAGCAGCTTGCGCAGGGGGAACTACGAGCAGTACTTC. Together with reference TRBV7-2 and TRBJ2-7, the CDR3 gives the full variable domain: GAGVSQSPSNKVTEKGKDVELRCDPISGHTALYWYRQSLGQGLEFLIYFQGNSAPDKSGLPSDRFSAERTGGSVSTLTIQRTQQEDSAVYLCASSLRRGNYEQYFGPGTRLTVT.

This clone occurred once. This chain connects TRBV6-5 to TRBJ1-1; D is perhaps TRBD1 (6 bases). Germline V gene sequence: CDR1 MNHEY, CDR2 SVGAGI. V lost 4 bases and J lost 0, with 12 bases in between. This CDR3 has 15 amino acids. In DNA form, the CDR3 reads TGTGCCAGCAGTTCAGGGGATTCGGTGAACACTGAAGCTTTCTTT. This gives the protein CASSSGDSVNTEAFF.

The V and J genes are TRBV7-2 and TRBJ2-3; 9 bases are a match to TRBD2. The germline gives CDR1 SGHTA, CDR2 FQGNSA. CDR3 size: 16 residues. Losses at the gene ends were 1 base for V and 2 bases for J; bases not matched to a gene: 4. The CDR3, as DNA: TGTGCCAGCAGCTTAGATAGCGGGGGCTTCACAGATACGCAGTATTTT. As protein: CASSLDSGGFTDTQYF.

This clone was observed a single time. This chain uses TRBV14 with TRBJ1-1; maybe TRBD1 (6 bases). The CDR3 is 14 amino acids. V was clipped by 1 base and J by 8 bases, with 14 bases between them. Germline CDR1 reads SGHDN; CDR2 reads FVKESK. The CDR3 protein is CASSQVMTGAEAFF. The CDR3 bases are TGTGCCAGCAGCCAAGTGATGACAGGCGCCGAAGCTTTCTTT.

This chain joins TRBV11-2 and TRBJ2-2, with D hard to call. V gave up 5 bases and J gave up 1 base, with 11 bases separating them. Germline CDR1 reads SGHAT; CDR2 reads FQNNGV. The CDR3 has 15 residues. The CDR3 DNA reads as TGTGCCAGCAGCCCACGATGGCAGAACACCGGGGAGCTGTTTTTT. Protein: CASSPRWQNTGELFF.

This clone has only a few counts. The chain employs TRBV5-1 and TRBJ1-1; no reliable D call. V was shortened by 0 bases and J by 1 base, with 7 bases between the two germline ends. The germline gives CDR1 SGHRS, CDR2 YFSETQ. CDR3 size: 14 residues. The CDR3 loop reads CASSLVAENTEAFF. In nucleotides, the CDR3 is TGCGCCAGCAGCTTGGTGGCCGAGAACACTGAAGCTTTCTTT.

The rearrangement links TRBV7-8 to TRBJ1-4; D unclear. The germline V gene has CDR1 SGHVS and CDR2 FQNEAQ. V dropped 1 base and J dropped 5 bases, with 8 bases sitting between them. The CDR3 spans 14 residues. The CDR3 here is CASSLGPGNEKLFF. In nucleotides, the CDR3 is TGTGCCAGCAGCTTAGGTCCGGGGAATGAAAAACTGTTTTTT.

The genes are TRBV19 and TRBJ2-5, with 8 bases matching TRBD2. V lost 2 bases, J lost 9 bases, and 2 bases stayed unmatched. The CDR3 is 12 residues long. CDR1 and CDR2 (germline): LNHDA, SQIVND (reference sequence). The CDR3 DNA is TGTGCCAGTAGTATAATGCGGGGGGCCCAGTACTTC. It encodes CASSIMRGAQYF. The full variable domain, with the rest looked up from reference TRBV19 and TRBJ2-5, is DGGITQSPKYLFRKEGQNVTLSCEQNLNHDAMYWYRQDPGQGLRLIYYSQIVNDFQKGDIAEGYSVSREKKESFPLTVTSAQKNPTAFYLCASSIMRGAQYFGPGTRLLVL.

The chain couples TRBV2 to TRBJ2-6, with TRBD1 matching 7 bases. This CDR3 comprises 16 residues. The V gene's germline CDR1 is SNHLY and CDR2 FYNNEI. Unmatched junction bases numbered 7, after V lost 4 bases and J lost 4 bases. DNA of the CDR3: TGTGCCAGCAGTGCCCAAACAGGGGCCGGGGCCAACGTCCTGACTTTC. Its translation: CASSAQTGAGANVLTF.

The chain combines TRBV5-1 with TRBJ1-4, with 9 bases lining up with TRBD1. CDR3 length: 16 amino acids. Per germline, CDR1 SGHRS and CDR2 YFSETQ. V lost 0 bases to trimming and J lost 4 bases; unmatched junction nucleotides: 4. This CDR3 reads CASSLGTGALNEKLFF. In nucleotides, the CDR3 is TGCGCCAGCAGCTTGGGGACAGGGGCGCTTAATGAAAAACTGTTTTTT.

V usage is TRBV27 and J usage is TRBJ2-7; D is unresolved. This CDR3 comprises 10 residues. Germline V gene data show CDR1 as MNHEY and CDR2 as SMNVEV (reference sequence). V dropped 3 bases and J dropped 5 bases, with 2 bases sitting between them. This chain's CDR3 is CASSFNEQYF. In DNA, the CDR3 is TGTGCCAGCAGTTTTAACGAGCAGTACTTC.

The chain combines TRBV11-2 with TRBJ2-3; no reliable D call. The CDR3 totals 13 residues. Deletions cut 5 bases from V and 0 bases from J, with 6 bases between. Germline values: CDR1 SGHAT, CDR2 FQNNGV. This chain's CDR3 is CASSLGSTDTQYF. The CDR3 DNA follows: TGTGCCAGCAGCCTCGGGAGCACAGATACGCAGTATTTT.

The CDR3 protein is CATSRGGGPNTEAFF. CDR3 nucleotides: TGTGCCACCAGCAGAGGTGGGGGCCCGAACACTGAAGCTTTCTTT. This chain joins TRBV15 and TRBJ1-1; the D gene is possibly TRBD1 (6 bases). The CDR3 has 15 amino acids. Germline lookup yields CDR1 LNHNV and CDR2 YYDKDF (reference sequence). Trimming took 1 base from V and 1 from J, leaving 10 bases between them.